This TCR beta chain is drawn from a study of early T cells in non-severe SARS-CoV-2 infection. Separate cDNA molecules each had unique molecular identifiers attached to them. From the 5' RACE reads, TCRdb called clonotypes with MiXCR, one entry per CDR3 protein. The table has approximately 22,000 distinct CDR3 sequences, 3.5% to 5.5% seen once; the top ten hold about 20%. There are a few counts of this clonotype. V lost 6 bases, J lost 2 bases, and 6 bases stayed unmatched. The CDR3 has 14 amino acids. The V gene's germline CDR1 is SGHAT and CDR2 FQNNGV. This clonotype was obtained from an adult who was a healthcare worker with PCR-confirmed SARS-CoV-2 infection or an uninfected control (not recorded which). V and J are TRBV11-2 and TRBJ2-5; 7 bases match TRBD1. Sequencing was performed on whole blood. In nucleotides, the CDR3 is TGTGCCAGCAGGGAACCGGGACAGCAAGAGACCCAGTACTTC. Residues: CASREPGQQETQYF.